Each of the 26 T cell receptor beta chains below was sequenced from the same sample in a study of blood T cell repertoires in COVID-19 (dated by TCRdb to the early 2020s). The method behind the library was the immunoSEQ multiplex PCR assay. Entries here come from immuneACCESS through TCRdb and include only in-frame sequences with V and J called. Some clones fail to appear in such tables; in the studies checked, an unresolved V gene covers under half of the shortfall, and the cause of the remainder is unknown. The sample records more than 150,000 clones, roughly 78% of which are singletons. About 3% of the sample rests with the top ten. The sequencing sample was made of peripheral blood. The receptors here all came from an elderly woman with active or convalescent COVID-19.

This rearrangement joins TRBV6-6 to TRBJ1-5, with a possible D match to TRBD1 (6 bases). Trimming removed 6 bases at V and 6 bases at J, with 18 bases between. CDR3 length equals 15 residues. Germline lookup yields CDR1 MNHNY and CDR2 SVGAGI (reference sequence). The CDR3 here is CASRLWTVSFQPQHF. The CDR3, as DNA: TGTGCCAGCAGACTTTGGACAGTCTCCTTTCAGCCCCAGCATTTT.

This clone is a singleton in its sample. This chain links TRBV5-1 with TRBJ1-4; D not resolved. Germline V lookup: CDR1 SGHRS, CDR2 YFSETQ. The CDR3 has 14 residues. The V end lost 4 bases, the J end lost 3 bases, and 10 bases lay between the germline ends. CDR3 bases: TGCGCCAGCAGCCCGAGACAAGCTAATGAAAAACTGTTTTTT. As protein: CASSPRQANEKLFF.

The V gene is TRBV9, the J gene TRBJ2-1; the match to TRBD2 covers 12 bases. The length of the CDR3 is 15 residues. Germline loops: CDR1 SGDLS, CDR2 YYNGEE. After removal of 3 bases from V and 4 bases from J, the junction contained 2 bases not matched to a gene. The chain's CDR3 is CASSELAGGYNEQFF. CDR3 DNA sequence: TGTGCCAGCAGCGAACTAGCGGGGGGTTACAATGAGCAGTTCTTC.

The rearrangement links TRBV28 to TRBJ1-5, with 7 bases identical to TRBD1. The trim removed 6 bases at V and 4 bases at J, leaving 12 bases unmatched. The CDR3 spans 16 residues. Looked up from germline, CDR1 is MDHEN and CDR2 is SYDVKM. The CDR3 nucleotides are TGTGCCAGCAGCTTCCAAGGGGTACAGGGGAATCAGCCCCAGCATTTT. The encoded protein is CASSFQGVQGNQPQHF.

This chain links TRBV18 with TRBJ2-7; tentatively, D is TRBD1 (6 bases). V lost 4 bases to trimming and J lost 6 bases, with 7 bases between them. The CDR3 extends over 11 amino acids. CDR1 is KGHSH, CDR2 LQKENI, per germline. DNA for the CDR3: TGTGCCAGCTCACAGGGGGTCGAGCAGTACTTC. Its translation is CASSQGVEQYF.

This clone was seen only a few times. The chain couples TRBV5-1 to TRBJ1-5, with 10 bases matching TRBD1. V shed 4 bases and J 8 bases; nucleotides not matched to a gene: 9. The CDR3 is 15 residues long. Germline V lookup: CDR1 SGHRS, CDR2 YFSETQ. CDR3 sequence (DNA): TGCGCCAGCAGCCTCGGGACAGGGGTTAAGGAGCCCCAGCATTTT. Its protein is CASSLGTGVKEPQHF.

The V gene is TRBV27, the J gene TRBJ2-4; D may be TRBD1 (5 bases). V was trimmed by 5 bases and J by 0 bases, leaving 14 bases between them. CDR3 size: 16 residues. Germline CDR1 reads MNHEY; CDR2 reads SMNVEV (reference sequence). CDR3 nucleotides: TGTGCCAGCAGTAACCAGGGCAGACTAGCCAAAAACATTCAGTACTTC. It translates to CASSNQGRLAKNIQYF.

This clone was detected a few times. The sample holds other DNA sequences that translate to the same CDR3. The chain combines TRBV5-1 with TRBJ1-1; tentatively, D is TRBD1 (6 bases). Germline CDR1 is SGHRS and CDR2 is YFSETQ. V was shortened by 4 bases and J by 2 bases, with 9 bases between the two germline ends. The CDR3 sequence is 13 residues long. CDR3 sequence: CASSLQGNTEAFF. The CDR3 DNA follows: TGCGCCAGCAGCCTACAGGGTAACACTGAAGCTTTCTTT. Combining the CDR3 with reference TRBV5-1 and TRBJ1-1 gives the whole variable domain KAGVTQTPRYLIKTRGQQVTLSCSPISGHRSVSWYQQTPGQGLQFLFEYFSETQRNKGNFPGRFSGRQFSNSRSEMNVSTLELGDSALYLCASSLQGNTEAFFGQGTRLTVV.

This sequence joins TRBV28 and TRBJ2-5, with a weak D call TRBD2 (5 bases). The V gene's germline CDR1 is MDHEN and CDR2 SYDVKM. V was clipped by 4 bases and J by 5 bases, with 14 bases between them. The CDR3 consists of 14 residues. CDR3 in DNA: TGTGCCAGCAGTTCCCCCATCGGGATCGAGACCCAGTACTTC. This translates into CASSSPIGIETQYF.

The chain carries TRBV2 and TRBJ1-1; no definite D call. The CDR3 has 13 amino acids. Germline-derived CDR1 and CDR2 are SNHLY and FYNNEI. The V and J ends lost 6 bases and 2 bases respectively, with 10 bases between them. The CDR3 DNA reads as TGTGCCAGCAGAAGACTCGAAAACACTGAAGCTTTCTTT. Translated: CASRRLENTEAFF.

This clone appeared a few times. The V and J genes are TRBV19 and TRBJ2-3; 8 nucleotides agree with TRBD1. Germline CDR1 LNHDA, CDR2 SQIVND (reference sequence). The junction had 1 base not matched to a gene; V was cut back by 4 bases and J by 1 base. This CDR3 is 14 amino acids long. Written as DNA, the CDR3 is TGTGCCAGTAGTAAGGACAGGGGCACAGATACGCAGTATTTT. As protein: CASSKDRGTDTQYF.

The V and J genes are TRBV10-3 and TRBJ1-1; D unresolved. V was clipped by 0 bases and J by 3 bases, with 8 bases between them. Germline CDR1 ENHRY, CDR2 SYGVKD. The CDR3 covers 14 residues. The DNA of the CDR3 is TGTGCCATCAGTGAGTCGGTGACATACACTGAAGCTTTCTTT. This sequence encodes CAISESVTYTEAFF.

The table lists this clone with a count of one. This sequence joins TRBV3-1 (or the pseudogene TRBV3-2) and TRBJ1-2, with 7 bases matching TRBD1. Germline CDR1 and CDR2: LGHDT and YNNKEL (reference sequence). CDR3 length: 13 amino acids. The trim removed 6 bases at V and 2 bases at J, leaving 3 bases unmatched. DNA of the CDR3: TGTGCCAGCAGACAGGGACAGAACTATGGCTACACCTTC. Its protein product is CASRQGQNYGYTF.

This sequence joins TRBV9 and TRBJ1-2, with D perhaps TRBD1 (5 bases). This CDR3 contains 16 residues. Per the germline V gene, CDR1 is SGDLS and CDR2 is YYNGEE. V was shortened by 3 bases and J by 0 bases, with 15 bases between the two germline ends. The CDR3 DNA reads as TGTGCCAGCAGCGATATAGGGGTCACGGCTAACTATGGCTACACCTTC. Its protein product is CASSDIGVTANYGYTF.

The chain carries TRBV7-2 and TRBJ2-6, with 9 bases aligning to TRBD1. This CDR3 is built from 17 residues. J was trimmed by 0 bases and V by 5 bases; bases with no gene match: 5. Looked up from germline, CDR1 is SGHTA and CDR2 is FQGNSA. CDR3 sequence reads: CASSRTGVFSGANVLTF. The CDR3 region has the DNA TGTGCCAGCAGCAGGACAGGGGTCTTCTCTGGGGCCAACGTCCTGACTTTC.

The V gene is TRBV7-2, the J gene TRBJ1-6; possible D gene TRBD1, 6 bases. Trimming stripped 0 bases from V and 8 bases from J, with 14 bases between. The CDR3 consists of 16 residues. Germline V gene sequence: CDR1 SGHTA, CDR2 FQGNSA. Here the CDR3 reads CASSLAGGPGDSPLHF. DNA of the CDR3: TGTGCCAGCAGCTTAGCCGGGGGGCCGGGGGATTCACCCCTCCACTTT.

The J gene is TRBJ2-5, the V gene TRBV14; tentative D call: TRBD2 (5 bases). In germline, CDR1 is SGHDN, CDR2 FVKESK. The CDR3 is made up of 14 amino acids. V gave up 1 base and J gave up 0 bases, with 6 bases separating them. CDR3 in DNA: TGTGCCAGCAGCCAAGTGCGGGACCAAGAGACCCAGTACTTC. It is translated as CASSQVRDQETQYF.

The chain employs TRBV5-1 and TRBJ1-1; 8 bases line up with TRBD1. From germline, CDR1 is SGHRS and CDR2 YFSETQ. V was pared by 7 bases and J by 5 bases, with 7 bases of the junction left unmatched. This CDR3 comprises 13 residues. The DNA for the CDR3 is TGCGCCAGCTCGCAGGGGGCTGGGACTGAAGCTTTCTTT. Protein sequence: CASSQGAGTEAFF.

The chain combines TRBV11-2 with TRBJ2-1; 7 bases line up with TRBD2. Germline CDR1 reads SGHAT; CDR2 reads FQNNGV. CDR3 length: 15 amino acids. The trim removed 5 bases at V and 4 bases at J, leaving 8 bases unmatched. The CDR3 region is CASSQGIGGYNEQFF. CDR3 nucleotides: TGTGCCAGCAGCCAAGGGATCGGGGGGTACAATGAGCAGTTCTTC. Using reference TRBV11-2 and TRBJ2-1 for the parts outside the CDR3, the full variable domain is EAGVAQSPRYKIIEKRQSVAFWCNPISGHATLYWYQQILGQGPKLLIQFQNNGVVDDSQLPKDRFSAERLKGVDSTLKIQPAKLEDSAVYLCASSQGIGGYNEQFFGPGTRLTVL.

The chain combines TRBV11-2 with TRBJ2-1, with D possibly TRBD2 on 7 matching bases. This CDR3 spans 15 amino acids. Per germline, CDR1 SGHAT and CDR2 FQNNGV. V dropped 4 bases and J dropped 3 bases, with 13 bases sitting between them. The CDR3 sequence is CASSSGLGGYNEQFF. The CDR3 coding sequence is TGTGCCAGCAGCTCCGGACTAGGGGGCTACAATGAGCAGTTCTTC.

The chain combines TRBV11-3 with TRBJ2-1; 14 nucleotides agree with TRBD2. CDR1 is SGHNT, CDR2 YENEEA, per germline. The CDR3 runs to 15 residues. The junction had 4 bases not matched to a gene; V was cut back by 4 bases and J by 8 bases. The CDR3 DNA reads as TGTGCCAGCAGCTCGACTAGCGGGGGGGCGGATGAGCAGTTCTTC. This translates into CASSSTSGGADEQFF.

This clone was seen a single time. V and J are TRBV5-1 and TRBJ2-5, with TRBD2 matching 9 bases. Per the germline V gene, CDR1 is SGHRS and CDR2 is YFSETQ. Trimming removed 4 bases from V and 3 bases from J; junction bases left unmatched: 13. The CDR3 runs 17 residues. This chain's CDR3 is CASSAGGGAGVEETQYF. In DNA form, the CDR3 reads TGCGCCAGCAGCGCGGGAGGGGGGGCAGGAGTAGAAGAGACCCAGTACTTC.

The chain combines TRBV6-5 with TRBJ1-1, with 9 nucleotides matching TRBD1. This CDR3 region has 15 residues. Germline CDR1 is MNHEY and CDR2 is SVGAGI. The trim removed 5 bases at V and 5 bases at J, leaving 9 bases unmatched. CDR3 sequence: CASSIGTGWSTEAFF. CDR3 DNA sequence: TGTGCCAGCAGTATTGGGACAGGGTGGTCTACTGAAGCTTTCTTT.

This clone was detected once. The chain uses TRBV4-2 and TRBJ2-1; D may be TRBD2 (6 bases). Trimming removed 0 bases from V and 6 bases from J, with 12 bases in between. CDR1 is LGHNA and CDR2 is YNFKEQ in the germline V gene. This CDR3 region has 15 residues. The CDR3 DNA sequence: TGTGCCAGCAGCCAAGAACTAGCCACCTTCAATGAGCAGTTCTTC. It codes for CASSQELATFNEQFF.

The rearrangement joins TRBV27 to TRBJ2-7; possibly TRBD1 for D (6 bases). V shed 2 bases and J shed 3 bases, with 14 bases lying between them. The CDR3 is 15 amino acids. Germline lookup yields CDR1 MNHEY and CDR2 SMNVEV (reference sequence). CDR3 amino acids: CASSLQGPQGYEQYF. DNA of the CDR3: TGTGCCAGCAGTTTACAGGGGCCCCAAGGCTACGAGCAGTACTTC.

V gene TRBV15 combines with J gene TRBJ2-3; 9 nucleotides agree with TRBD1. This CDR3 is 18 amino acids long. The germline V gene has CDR1 LNHNV and CDR2 YYDKDF (reference sequence). V lost 2 bases and J lost 13; bases outside the gene matches: 22. Written as DNA, the CDR3 is TGTGCCACCAGCAGAACCCGGTCCGGGACAGGGCAAGGTTTGACGGAGTATTTT. Protein: CATSRTRSGTGQGLTEYF.